The source of this T cell receptor beta chain is a study of blood T cell repertoires in COVID-19. Study in general: Material from acute and convalescent COVID-19 was sourced from the United States, Italy and Spain. Sources were T cells, B-cell-depleted T cells, or PBMCs; the material itself was cDNA or gDNA.

Original processing notes: Estimated nucleated cell counts came from reference gene primer amplification. Libraries were prepared by immunoSEQ multiplex PCR; TCRdb keeps only in-frame clonotypes and omits some of them. The V and J calls and clone size come from that table; D and trimming were worked out from the DNA. The sample yields hundreds of thousands of clones, 91% seen once. This clone was detected only a few times. This CDR3 is also generated by other DNA sequences in the sample. Germline V gene sequence: CDR1 SGHNT, CDR2 YENEEA. This CDR3 spans 15 amino acids. V lost 1 base to trimming and J lost 1 base, with 10 bases between them.

The rearrangement links TRBV11-3 to TRBJ1-1; the D gene is possibly TRBD1 (5 bases). The source is a woman aged 18-29 years who had recovered from COVID-19. The sample consisted of peripheral blood. The CDR3 is CASSLVLGGNTEAFF. The CDR3 nucleotides read TGTGCCAGCAGCTTAGTCCTCGGGGGGAACACTGAAGCTTTCTTT.